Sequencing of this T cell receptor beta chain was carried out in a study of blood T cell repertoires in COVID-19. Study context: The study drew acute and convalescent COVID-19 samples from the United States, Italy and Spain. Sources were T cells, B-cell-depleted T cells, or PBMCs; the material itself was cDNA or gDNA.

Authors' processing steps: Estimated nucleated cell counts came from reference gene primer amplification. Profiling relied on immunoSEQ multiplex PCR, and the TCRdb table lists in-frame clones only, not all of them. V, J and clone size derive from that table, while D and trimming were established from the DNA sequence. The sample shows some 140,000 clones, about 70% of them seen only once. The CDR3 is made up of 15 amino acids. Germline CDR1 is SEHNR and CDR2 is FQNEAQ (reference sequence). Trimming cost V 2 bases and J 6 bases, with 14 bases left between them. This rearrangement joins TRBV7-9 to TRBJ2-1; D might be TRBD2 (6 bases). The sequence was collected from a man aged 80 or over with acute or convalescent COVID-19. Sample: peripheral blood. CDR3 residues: CASSLWGDLSNEQFF. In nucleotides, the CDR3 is TGTGCCAGCAGCTTATGGGGGGACTTAAGCAATGAGCAGTTCTTC.